This T cell receptor (beta chain) was recovered during a study of T cell responses to AZD1222 COVID-19 vaccine. Study findings and constraints: Clonal diversity may have been underestimated, and the donors were mostly white British, with more females than males. Among AZD1222 vaccinees, only six or seven were seropositive at baseline.

Only one count was recorded for this clone. Its target is unknown. The CDR3 runs 17 residues. The V gene lost 7 bases and the J gene lost 0 bases, with 19 bases spanning the gap. Germline CDR1 reads LNHDA; CDR2 reads SQIVND (reference sequence). Clones were sequenced by immunoSEQ multiplex PCR, and TCRdb holds only the in-frame ones, with some missing. This sample carries 210,000 or so clones, just over 90% of them seen once, and the ten largest clones take 0.95% to 1.1%. Specimen: peripheral blood, collected on day 0 of MenACWY control vaccination. This chain connects TRBV19 to TRBJ1-3, with TRBD1 as a possible D gene (6 bases). This clonotype was sampled from an adult in good health. CDR3: CASTYRATGTSGNTIYF. The CDR3 nucleotides are TGTGCCAGTACCTATAGGGCCACAGGGACCTCTGGAAACACCATATATTTT.